These T cell receptor beta chains were read from a single sample in a study of OX40 agonist ivuxolimab in advanced cancers. The table came from immunoSEQ multiplex PCR; TCRdb's copy has only in-frame clones and leaves some out. The sample records roughly 70,000 clones, approximately 88% being singletons. This sample comprised CD4+ or CD8+ T cells sorted from blood, obtained in a trial of the OX40 agonist ivuxolimab. These receptors were taken from an adult with an advanced solid tumor such as melanoma, head and neck, liver or kidney cancer. CDR3s include the opening cysteine and the closing phenylalanine or tryptophan. The size field is filled for only some rows; it gives once, few, many or a size class.

- TRBJ2-5 TRBV9 CASSPGLEETQYF
- TRBJ2-7 TRBV4-1 CASSREPGQGAYEQYF
once TRBJ2-5 TRBV6-6 CASSPQGTQYF
few TRBJ2-3 TRBV10-2 CASRGLADTDTQYF
- TRBJ2-7 TRBV4-1 CASSWNSGTDYYEQYF
- TRBJ2-5 TRBV18 CASSPSRGGETQYF
- TRBJ2-2 TRBV6-6 CASRGGQGYRTGELFF
- TRBJ2-7 TRBV6-1 CASSERGTLSYEQYF
- TRBJ2-1 TRBV28 CASSRGGGNEQFF
- TRBJ2-6 TRBV7-9 CASSVGANVLTF
once TRBJ2-2 TRBV20-1 CSAQGFGELFF
- TRBJ1-4 TRBV13 CASSSWTGNEKLFF
- TRBJ1-1 TRBV10-1 CASSESANRHRAFF
- TRBJ2-1 TRBV11-3 CASSLGGLNEQFF
- TRBJ1-2 TRBV20-1 CSAPRPYGYTF
few TRBJ2-7 TRBV10-3 CAISRGTSGYEQYF
- TRBJ2-7 TRBV5-1 CASSPSYGTDLYEQYF
once TRBJ2-5 TRBV15 CATSREHRETQYF
- TRBJ2-1 TRBV9 CASSVAAGNEQFF
- TRBJ2-2 TRBV6-6 CASSYTRGLGGELFF
- TRBJ2-1 TRBV28 CASSLIRTEQFF
few TRBJ2-5 TRBV6-6 CASSLEGGPETQYF
once TRBJ1-2 TRBV14 CASSQNSLWGGYTF